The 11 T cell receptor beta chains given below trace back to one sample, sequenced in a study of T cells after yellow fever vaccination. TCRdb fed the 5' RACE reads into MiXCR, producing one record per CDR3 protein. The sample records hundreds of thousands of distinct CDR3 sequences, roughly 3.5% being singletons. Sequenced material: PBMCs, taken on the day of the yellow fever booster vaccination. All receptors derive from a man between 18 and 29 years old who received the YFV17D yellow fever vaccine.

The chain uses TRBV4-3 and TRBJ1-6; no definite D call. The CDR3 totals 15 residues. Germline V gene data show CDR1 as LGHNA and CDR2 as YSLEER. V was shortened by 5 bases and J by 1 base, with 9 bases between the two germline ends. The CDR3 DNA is TGCGCCAGCAGCGTAGGACGGTCCTATAATTCACCCCTCCACTTT. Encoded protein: CASSVGRSYNSPLHF.

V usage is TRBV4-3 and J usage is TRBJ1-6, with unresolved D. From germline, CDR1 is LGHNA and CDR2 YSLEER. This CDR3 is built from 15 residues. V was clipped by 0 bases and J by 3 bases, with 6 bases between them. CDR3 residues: CASSQDNSYNSPLHF. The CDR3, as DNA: TGCGCCAGCAGCCAAGATAACAGCTATAATTCACCCCTCCACTTT.

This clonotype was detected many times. CDR3 residues: CASSLATAYEQYF. The CDR3 bases are TGCGCCAGCAGCTTGGCTACGGCCTACGAGCAGTACTTC. V gene TRBV5-1 combines with J gene TRBJ2-7; D is undetermined. Trimming pared 0 bases from V and 2 bases from J, leaving 6 bases between. The CDR3 has 13 residues. Germline V gene sequence: CDR1 SGHRS, CDR2 YFSETQ.

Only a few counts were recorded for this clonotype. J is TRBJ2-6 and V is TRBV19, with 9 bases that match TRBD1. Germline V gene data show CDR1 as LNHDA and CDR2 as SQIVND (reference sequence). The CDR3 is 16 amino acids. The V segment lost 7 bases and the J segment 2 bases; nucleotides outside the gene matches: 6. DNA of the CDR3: TGTGCCAGTACCACCTGGACAGGGGCTGGGGCCAACGTCCTGACTTTC. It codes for CASTTWTGAGANVLTF.

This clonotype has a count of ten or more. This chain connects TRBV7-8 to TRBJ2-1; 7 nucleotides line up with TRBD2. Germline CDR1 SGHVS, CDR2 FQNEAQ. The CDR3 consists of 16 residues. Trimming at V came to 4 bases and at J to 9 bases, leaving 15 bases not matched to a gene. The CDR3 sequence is CASSSLPWEGGGEQFF. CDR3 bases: TGTGCCAGCAGCTCCCTACCCTGGGAGGGCGGCGGTGAGCAGTTCTTC.

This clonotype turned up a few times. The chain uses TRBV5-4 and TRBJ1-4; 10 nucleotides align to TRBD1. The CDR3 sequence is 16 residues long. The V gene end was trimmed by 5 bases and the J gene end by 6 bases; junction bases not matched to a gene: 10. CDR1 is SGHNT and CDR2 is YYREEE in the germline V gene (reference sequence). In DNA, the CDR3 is TGTGCCAGCAGTGTTGACAGGGGGCAAAGGGATGAAAAACTGTTTTTT. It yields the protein CASSVDRGQRDEKLFF. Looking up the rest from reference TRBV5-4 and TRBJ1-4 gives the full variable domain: ETGVTQSPTHLIKTRGQQVTLRCSSQSGHNTVSWYQQALGQGPQFIFQYYREEENGRGNFPPRFSGLQFPNYSSELNVNALELDDSALYLCASSVDRGQRDEKLFFGSGTQLSVL.

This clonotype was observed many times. The CDR3 DNA reads TGTGCCAGCAGCGTAGCCGGGGGGGGACCCTACAATGAGCAGTTCTTC. The encoded protein is CASSVAGGGPYNEQFF. The V gene is TRBV9, the J gene TRBJ2-1; the match to TRBD2 covers 8 bases. V gave up 0 bases and J gave up 2 bases; unmatched junction bases: 4. Looked up from germline, CDR1 is SGDLS and CDR2 is YYNGEE. The CDR3 is made up of 16 amino acids.

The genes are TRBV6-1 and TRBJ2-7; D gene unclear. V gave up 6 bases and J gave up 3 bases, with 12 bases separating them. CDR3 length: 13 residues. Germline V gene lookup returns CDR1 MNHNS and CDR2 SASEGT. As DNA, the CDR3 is TGTGCCAGCAGGGCTACTGGGGTCTACGAGCAGTACTTC. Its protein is CASRATGVYEQYF.

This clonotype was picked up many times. This CDR3 reads CASSPPSGADTQYF. DNA for the CDR3: TGTGCCAGCTCACCACCGAGCGGTGCGGATACGCAGTATTTT. The chain couples TRBV18 to TRBJ2-3; possible D gene TRBD2, 5 bases. The CDR3 is made up of 14 amino acids. V was pared by 0 bases and J by 6 bases, with 10 bases between. Germline CDR1 and CDR2: KGHSH and LQKENI. The whole variable domain, filled in from reference TRBV18 and TRBJ2-3, reads NAGVMQNPRHLVRRRGQEARLRCSPMKGHSHVYWYRQLPEEGLKFMVYLQKENIIDESGMPKERFSAEFPKEGPSILRIQQVVRGDSAAYFCASSPPSGADTQYFGPGTRLTVL.

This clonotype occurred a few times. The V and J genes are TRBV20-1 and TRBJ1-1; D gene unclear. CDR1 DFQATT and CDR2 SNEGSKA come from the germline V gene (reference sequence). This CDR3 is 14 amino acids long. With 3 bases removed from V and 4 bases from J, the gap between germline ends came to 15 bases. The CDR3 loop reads CSASARLAGTEAFF. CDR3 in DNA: TGCAGTGCTAGTGCACGATTGGCGGGCACTGAAGCTTTCTTT.

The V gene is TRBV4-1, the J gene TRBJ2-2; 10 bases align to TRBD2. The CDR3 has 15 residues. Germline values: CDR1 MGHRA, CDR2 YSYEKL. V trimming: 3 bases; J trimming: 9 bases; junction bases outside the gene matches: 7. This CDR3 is CASSHKSGGARELFF. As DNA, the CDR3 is TGCGCCAGCAGCCACAAGAGCGGGGGGGCCCGGGAGCTGTTTTTT.